This T cell receptor beta chain was captured by sequencing in a study of beta chain features in type 1 diabetes (dated 2018 in TCRdb). Notes on the research overall: Mean age, gender distribution, total cell number and subset yield did not differ between patients and healthy donors. A total of 107,917,701 sorted cells were examined across all samples, and the number of cells per subset was strongly correlated with RNA yield. The study compared the TCRB repertoires of sorted circulating CD4+ T cell subsets in recently diagnosed type 1 diabetes patients with those in matched healthy donors. Whereas all 30 or so donors provided naive and central memory subsets, regulatory and stem cell-like memory subsets were isolated from just 8 patients and roughly 8 healthy donors.

This clone has only one observation. Its antigen is not yet known. Base qualities were left out, and no much larger clone turns up one base away. Taken from the germline V gene, the CDR1 and CDR2 loops are KGHSH and LQKENI. The CDR3, cysteine through phenylalanine, is 16 amino acids long. CDR3 DNA only is kept here, 48 bases in frame from base 1. Ends trimmed: V by 3 bases, J by 7 bases; bases unmatched to a gene: 8. A single peripheral blood draw of approximately 120 mL on average was collected from each donor into heparinised tubes. A BD FACSAria II was used to sort naive, central memory, regulatory and stem cell-like memory CD4+ T cells with a panel that included CD45RO, CCR7, CD25, CD127, CD95 and CD27. All sorted populations exceeded 95% purity. PBMCs were isolated right away by Lymphoprep density gradient centrifugation and were stained directly, without culture. Samples were stained and sorted in pairs, with one healthy donor and one patient per experiment, so that batch effects were minimized.

Paper-wide results and their limitations: Sequencing cDNA rather than genomic DNA could over-represent highly expressing activated cells, although activation and CD3 levels did not differ between groups. Shorter templates might have been favored by PCR, but patient and control samples were amplified and corrected together, so both groups would have been affected equally by any skew. In all four CD4+ subsets, TCRB CDR3 length was moderately but significantly shorter in type 1 diabetes patients. Because small numbers of individuals were included in the HLA sub-analyses, any influence of HLA type on TCRB rearrangement was left unresolved. Naive, central memory and regulatory TCRB repertoires appeared to be more similar among patients than among healthy donors. At VDJ recombination sites, type 1 diabetes patients had fewer insertions and more deleted nucleotides, which implies abnormalities in thymic rearrangement.

The High Capacity cDNA Reverse Transcription Kit was used to reverse transcribe all of the isolated RNA, meaning that expressed TCRB transcripts were what got sequenced. Naive, central memory and regulatory T cell samples underwent deep immunoSEQ sequencing, averaging approximately 3.3 million total reads per sample. After sorted cells were lysed in RLT buffer, RNA was extracted with DNase-treated RNeasy Micro or Mini kits, with the choice depending on cell number. To prevent cross-contamination, each cell subset was processed individually, whereas patient and healthy donor samples were processed jointly. Using the immunoSEQ multiplex PCR, TCRB sequences were amplified from cDNA into 87-bp fragments spanning the CDR3 region. Sequencing of the amplicons was done on the Illumina HiSeq platform. Under the source paper's analysis protocol: PCR bias was computationally corrected using synthetic template baselines, reads within Hamming distance 2 were collapsed, and singletons that could not be merged were discarded. Reads were aligned against IMGT so that V, D and J genes, CDR3 length and insertions or deletions at six rearrangement sites could be assigned. Within each subset, clonotype counts were normalized to the number of sorted cells before true diversity and Gini coefficients were calculated with the tcR R package. Repertoire sharing was quantified using the overlap coefficient calculated on TCRB nucleotide sequences. Out-of-frame TCRB sequences from naive cells were analyzed as a proxy for the pre-selection repertoire. TCRdb took this table from immuneACCESS and kept in-frame rearrangements with V and J called. Such tables lack part of the clones; where checked against another copy, unresolved V genes explain under half of the gap, and the rest is unexplained. The V and J calls and clone size come from that table; D and trimming were worked out from the DNA. The sample data list 860,000 or so clones, and 17% of these were observed just once. The leading ten clones occupy around 0.02% of the sample.

The sample comprised naive CD4+ T cells from blood. The cell subset or site label on this specimen signifies: true naive CD4+ T cells. Rearrangement joined TRBV18 to TRBJ2-7, with 14 bases in between that match TRBD2. The sequence was collected from a woman between 18 and 29 years old in good health. The nucleotide sequence is given as TGTGCCAGCTCACCGCGACTAGCGGGAGGGCCGGGAGAGCAGTACTTC. Its coded protein is CASSPRLAGGPGEQYF.